One sample yielded the 20 T cell receptor beta chains listed below, sequenced in a study of control samples from healthy donors and cancer patients. Profiling relied on immunoSEQ multiplex PCR, and the TCRdb table lists in-frame clones only, not all of them. Seen here are about 80,000 clones, less than 90% observed once, and the top ten hold less than 9%. Sequences were obtained from blood. The receptors were gathered from a woman aged 60-75 years in good health.

This clone was detected a few times. The rearrangement links TRBV12-3 or TRBV12-4 to TRBJ1-2; TRBD1 might be the D (6 bases). V was clipped by 5 bases and J by 6 bases, with 13 bases between them. CDR3 length: 13 amino acids. The CDR3 DNA reads as TGTGCCAGCAGTCCCTGGACAGTTGATGGCTACACCTTC. Translating it yields CASSPWTVDGYTF.

J is TRBJ2-7 and V is TRBV7-2; D perhaps matches TRBD2 (6 bases). CDR3 length: 15 amino acids. Germline V gives CDR1 SGHTA, CDR2 FQGNSA. Between the trimmed V and J ends, which lost 1 base and 2 bases, there was a span of 12 bases. In DNA, the CDR3 is TGTGCCAGCAGCTTAGTTGGCGGGATACCCTACGAGCAGTACTTC. Translation gives CASSLVGGIPYEQYF.

This clone was found a few times. The rearrangement joins TRBV4-1 to TRBJ1-5; TRBD1 might be the D (6 bases). Germline loops: CDR1 MGHRA, CDR2 YSYEKL. V was trimmed by 1 base and J by 4 bases, leaving 11 bases between them. This CDR3 has 15 amino acids. The CDR3 sequence: CASSQVGGRNQPQHF. CDR3 DNA sequence: TGCGCCAGCAGCCAAGTCGGGGGCCGAAATCAGCCCCAGCATTTT.

This clone occurred a few times. The DNA for the CDR3 is TGTGCCAGCAGCTCCAATCGGCGTGAGCAGTTCTTC. Translating gives CASSSNRREQFF. The chain recombines TRBV7-9 with TRBJ2-1; D unresolved. This CDR3 is 12 amino acids long. The germline CDR1 and CDR2 sequences are SEHNR and FQNEAQ (reference sequence). Trimming pared 4 bases from V and 9 bases from J, leaving 10 bases between.

The chain combines TRBV2 with TRBJ1-1; a possible D gene is TRBD1 (6 bases). This CDR3 spans 13 amino acids. From germline, CDR1 is SNHLY and CDR2 FYNNEI. The V end was cut by 4 bases, the J end by 3 bases, with 9 bases between. The CDR3 protein is CASSAGVYTEAFF. The CDR3 DNA reads as TGTGCCAGCAGTGCAGGGGTGTACACTGAAGCTTTCTTT.

This clone occurred once. The chain links TRBV30 to TRBJ1-3, with D perhaps TRBD1 (5 bases). Germline-derived CDR1 and CDR2 are GTSNPN and SVGIG (reference sequence). The CDR3 contains 13 residues. V was pared by 8 bases and J by 4 bases, with 15 bases between. Here the CDR3 DNA reads TGTGCCGGGAACCAGGGATTCGGAAACACCATATATTTT. Its protein is CAGNQGFGNTIYF.

The chain links TRBV6-6 to TRBJ1-1, with no clear D. V lost 8 bases and J 6 bases, leaving 10 bases between the germline ends. Looked up from germline, CDR1 is MNHNY and CDR2 is SVGAGI (reference sequence). The CDR3 is 11 amino acids. The CDR3 DNA is TGTGCCAGCCTACGTTTCCCTGAAGCTTTCTTT. Residues: CASLRFPEAFF.

This chain joins TRBV5-1 and TRBJ2-1; TRBD2 matches at 7 bases. V lost 2 bases, J lost 4 bases, and 0 bases stayed unmatched. Germline V gene lookup returns CDR1 SGHRS and CDR2 YFSETQ. CDR3 size: 13 residues. The CDR3 here is CASSFSGYNEQFF. The CDR3, as DNA: TGCGCCAGCAGCTTTAGCGGGTACAATGAGCAGTTCTTC.

The chain joins TRBV28 to TRBJ1-3, with D perhaps TRBD1 (5 bases). The V end lost 7 bases, the J end lost 2 bases, and 12 bases lay between the germline ends. CDR3 length: 14 residues. Per the germline V gene, CDR1 is MDHEN and CDR2 is SYDVKM. The CDR3 loop reads CASNRQRPGNTIYF. The CDR3 DNA is TGTGCCAGCAACAGGCAGCGCCCTGGAAACACCATATATTTT.

The V and J genes are TRBV9 and TRBJ2-2, with 9 bases lining up with TRBD2. The CDR3 is 15 amino acids. V lost 3 bases and J lost 5; bases outside the gene matches: 5. CDR1 is SGDLS and CDR2 is YYNGEE in the germline V gene. Here the CDR3 reads CASSARTSETGELFF. The CDR3 DNA reads TGTGCCAGCAGCGCCCGGACTAGCGAGACCGGGGAGCTGTTTTTT.

CDR3 sequence: CASSQMTGTAFF. The DNA of the CDR3 is TGTGCCAGCAGCCAGATGACAGGGACCGCTTTCTTT. The chain couples TRBV3-1 (or the pseudogene TRBV3-2) to TRBJ1-1, with TRBD1 matching over 7 bases. The CDR3 runs to 12 residues. CDR1 and CDR2 (germline): LGHDT, YNNKEL (reference sequence). V trimming: 3 bases; J trimming: 11 bases; junction bases outside the gene matches: 6.

A remark on this clone: Other DNA sequences of this sample code for an identical CDR3. The gene calls are TRBV2 and TRBJ1-2; no definite D call. The V end was cut by 2 bases, the J end by 7 bases, with 5 bases between. CDR3 length equals 11 residues. Germline values: CDR1 SNHLY, CDR2 FYNNEI. CDR3 coding DNA: TGTGCCAGCAGTGAACAAGGTGGCTACACCTTC. Its translation: CASSEQGGYTF.

V usage is TRBV7-3 and J usage is TRBJ2-1, with 10 bases fitting TRBD2. With 2 bases clipped from V and 2 bases from J, the junction kept 6 bases outside the gene matches. The CDR3 is made up of 17 amino acids. Per the germline V gene, CDR1 is SGHTA and CDR2 is FQGTGA. CDR3 nucleotides: TGTGCCAGCAGCTTATCCCCTAGCGGGAGCACCTACAATGAGCAGTTCTTC. Its translation is CASSLSPSGSTYNEQFF.

About this clone itself: Germline and junction disagree at one end, which may indicate a read error. The chain is built from TRBV20-1 and TRBJ1-2; D is perhaps TRBD1 (6 bases). Looked up from germline, CDR1 is DFQATT and CDR2 is SNEGSKA (reference sequence). The CDR3 totals 11 residues. The CDR3, as DNA: TGCAGACCTACCGGGACACCCGGGGCGGGCTTC. Its protein product is CRPTGTPGAGF.

This clone was recorded once. The chain joins TRBV11-2 to TRBJ1-4, with D perhaps matching TRBD1 (6 bases). V shed 1 base and J shed 0 bases, with 18 bases lying between them. Per germline, CDR1 SGHAT and CDR2 FQNNGV. The CDR3 is 19 residues long. The CDR3 DNA reads TGTGCCAGCAGCTTAGTTTTCAGGGGATCATTAGCAACTAATGAAAAACTGTTTTTT. It codes for CASSLVFRGSLATNEKLFF. Full variable domain (rest looked up from reference TRBV11-2 and TRBJ1-4): EAGVAQSPRYKIIEKRQSVAFWCNPISGHATLYWYQQILGQGPKLLIQFQNNGVVDDSQLPKDRFSAERLKGVDSTLKIQPAKLEDSAVYLCASSLVFRGSLATNEKLFFGSGTQLSVL.

The chain joins TRBV20-1 to TRBJ2-1, with no clear D. This CDR3 has 11 residues. V was trimmed by 0 bases and J by 15 bases, leaving 12 bases between them. Germline CDR1 reads DFQATT; CDR2 reads SNEGSKA (reference sequence). Written as DNA, the CDR3 is TGCAGTGCTAGAGATCCCCCCCTGGGGTTCTTC. It translates to CSARDPPLGFF.

This chain connects TRBV11-3 to TRBJ2-3, with D unclear. From germline, CDR1 is SGHNT and CDR2 YENEEA. V was pared by 5 bases and J by 3 bases, with 6 bases between. There are 12 residues in the CDR3. CDR3 sequence (DNA): TGTGCCAGCAGCGATCGGACAGATACGCAGTATTTT. It is translated as CASSDRTDTQYF.

The chain couples TRBV7-6 to TRBJ1-6; 11 nucleotides line up with TRBD1. The junction had 5 bases not matched to a gene; V was cut back by 5 bases and J by 8 bases. The CDR3 spans 15 residues. CDR1 SGHVS and CDR2 FNYEAQ come from the germline V gene. The CDR3 nucleotides read TGTGCCAGCAGCACCGGACAGGGGGCCTATTCACCCCTCCACTTT. Translation: CASSTGQGAYSPLHF.

This clone appeared once. The chain is built from TRBV7-9 and TRBJ1-6; 9 nucleotides line up with TRBD1. Germline CDR1 reads SEHNR; CDR2 reads FQNEAQ (reference sequence). This CDR3 is built from 19 residues. Trimming at V came to 5 bases and at J to 7 bases, leaving 18 bases not matched to a gene. The CDR3 sequence: CASSLMMGTGLRGNSPLHF. The CDR3 DNA reads as TGTGCCAGCAGCCTCATGATGGGGACAGGGCTTCGAGGGAATTCACCCCTCCACTTT.

The gene calls are TRBV7-9 and TRBJ1-3; D not certain. V lost 3 bases to trimming and J lost 4 bases, with 7 bases between them. This CDR3 has 13 residues. CDR1 is SEHNR and CDR2 is FQNEAQ in the germline V gene (reference sequence). This chain's CDR3 is CASSLSTGNTIYF. The CDR3 nucleotides are TGTGCCAGCAGCTTGTCGACAGGAAACACCATATATTTT.